The source of this TCR beta chain is a study of blood T cell repertoires in COVID-19. Measured with immunoSEQ multiplex PCR; TCRdb has only the in-frame clones, and not every one. The sample has more than 250,000 clones, approximately 88% seen once. Looked up from germline, CDR1 is MNHEY and CDR2 is SVGEGT. V was clipped by 7 bases and J by 5 bases, with 18 bases between them. This CDR3 is 15 amino acids long. The chain carries TRBV6-2 or TRBV6-3 and TRBJ2-1; a weak D match, TRBD2 (6 bases). The source material was PBMCs or T cells enriched from blood (not recorded which). The source of this sequence is a woman aged 40-49 years with acute COVID-19. The CDR3 spells CASTPLGRGDNEQFF. The CDR3 DNA sequence: TGTGCCAGCACCCCTCTTGGGCGGGGTGACAATGAGCAGTTCTTC.